A selection of T cell receptor beta chains follows, all from one sample in a study of somatic mutations in cytotoxic T cells in rheumatoid arthritis. The repertoire was sequenced with immunoSEQ multiplex PCR; TCRdb's copy has only in-frame clones and lacks some. Counted here are under 15,000 clones, 65% to 85% occurring once; the ten biggest clones make up approximately 20%. Input material: CD8+ T cells sorted from blood. The receptor set was obtained from an adult with rheumatoid arthritis. The CDR3 runs from the conserved cysteine through the conserved F or W. A D gene is named only where the DNA matches it firmly. Part of the rows lack a size; the others show once, few, many or a class for expanded clones.

v_call	d_call	clone_size	j_call	cdr3_nt	cdr3_aa
TRBV7-9	.	.	TRBJ2-1	TGTGCCAGCAGCGCACCCAGGACTTACACAGAATCCTACAATGAGCAGTTCTTC	CASSAPRTYTESYNEQFF
TRBV19	TRBD1	few	TRBJ1-1	TGTGCCAGTAGTATCAACAGGGGGAACACTGAAGCTTTCTTT	CASSINRGNTEAFF
TRBV7-9	.	.	TRBJ1-3	TGTGCCAGCAGCTTAGTAGAGGGGTTCTCTGGAAACACCATATATTTT	CASSLVEGFSGNTIYF
TRBV2	.	.	TRBJ2-1	TGTGCCAGCAGATCCCTCGGGGGAGACAATGAGCAGTTCTTC	CASRSLGGDNEQFF
TRBV2	TRBD1	few	TRBJ1-2	TGTGCCAGCAGTGAACGCGGCAGGGGGCTTGGCTATGGCTACACCTTC	CASSERGRGLGYGYTF
TRBV19	.	.	TRBJ2-1	TGTGCCAGTAGTATAGTTCAGGGTCGTGGCGATGAGCAGTTCTTC	CASSIVQGRGDEQFF
TRBV28	.	few	TRBJ2-7	TGTGCCAGCAGTTTGGTTCAGGGAAGTGCATACGAGCAGTACTTC	CASSLVQGSAYEQYF
TRBV5-1	TRBD2	.	TRBJ2-7	TGCGCCAGCAGCTTTGGCGACACGGGCGGGAGGTCCTACGAGCAGTACTTC	CASSFGDTGGRSYEQYF
TRBV23-1	.	.	TRBJ1-3	TGCGCCAGCAGTCGCCGGGGAAACACCATATATTTT	CASSRRGNTIYF
TRBV4-2	TRBD2	once	TRBJ2-1	TGTGCCAGCAGCCTAATAGCGGGAGAACCCTACAATGAGCAGTTCTTC	CASSLIAGEPYNEQFF